The clone carrying this T cell receptor (beta chain) showed up just a few times. The antigen is unknown. This record belongs to a study of T cells in Graves' hyperthyroidism and ophthalmopathy. Findings and limits, study-wide: Ophthalmopathy stood apart from stable hyperthyroidism in a 13 V-J model.

The hyperthyroidism patients had all been newly diagnosed, and their disease duration was under 2 months. Their ages ranged from 18 to 65 years. Patients were excluded because of uncontrolled infection, other autoimmune disease, pregnancy or lactation. Germline CDR1 and CDR2: MGHRA and YSYEKL. J gave up 0 bases and V 7 bases, and 14 bases lay outside the gene matches. The CDR3 totals 19 residues. RNA transcripts served as the template for amplifying TCR beta CDR3 regions. A set of HTBI primers served as the primers for a first-round RT-PCR of the TCR CDR3. TCRdb re-analysed the multiplex PCR reads in MiXCR, keeping a single row per CDR3 protein. This sample has about 480,000 distinct CDR3 sequences, with over 13% found just once.

Sequencing used blood. The V call is TRBV4-1, the J call TRBJ2-1; 11 bases align to TRBD1. The TCR comes from a woman in her late teens or twenties with Graves' hyperthyroidism. The CDR3, as DNA: TGCGCCAGCAACCCTGGGACAGGGGGGAAGAGGAGCTCCTACAATGAGCAGTTCTTC. Translating gives CASNPGTGGKRSSYNEQFF.